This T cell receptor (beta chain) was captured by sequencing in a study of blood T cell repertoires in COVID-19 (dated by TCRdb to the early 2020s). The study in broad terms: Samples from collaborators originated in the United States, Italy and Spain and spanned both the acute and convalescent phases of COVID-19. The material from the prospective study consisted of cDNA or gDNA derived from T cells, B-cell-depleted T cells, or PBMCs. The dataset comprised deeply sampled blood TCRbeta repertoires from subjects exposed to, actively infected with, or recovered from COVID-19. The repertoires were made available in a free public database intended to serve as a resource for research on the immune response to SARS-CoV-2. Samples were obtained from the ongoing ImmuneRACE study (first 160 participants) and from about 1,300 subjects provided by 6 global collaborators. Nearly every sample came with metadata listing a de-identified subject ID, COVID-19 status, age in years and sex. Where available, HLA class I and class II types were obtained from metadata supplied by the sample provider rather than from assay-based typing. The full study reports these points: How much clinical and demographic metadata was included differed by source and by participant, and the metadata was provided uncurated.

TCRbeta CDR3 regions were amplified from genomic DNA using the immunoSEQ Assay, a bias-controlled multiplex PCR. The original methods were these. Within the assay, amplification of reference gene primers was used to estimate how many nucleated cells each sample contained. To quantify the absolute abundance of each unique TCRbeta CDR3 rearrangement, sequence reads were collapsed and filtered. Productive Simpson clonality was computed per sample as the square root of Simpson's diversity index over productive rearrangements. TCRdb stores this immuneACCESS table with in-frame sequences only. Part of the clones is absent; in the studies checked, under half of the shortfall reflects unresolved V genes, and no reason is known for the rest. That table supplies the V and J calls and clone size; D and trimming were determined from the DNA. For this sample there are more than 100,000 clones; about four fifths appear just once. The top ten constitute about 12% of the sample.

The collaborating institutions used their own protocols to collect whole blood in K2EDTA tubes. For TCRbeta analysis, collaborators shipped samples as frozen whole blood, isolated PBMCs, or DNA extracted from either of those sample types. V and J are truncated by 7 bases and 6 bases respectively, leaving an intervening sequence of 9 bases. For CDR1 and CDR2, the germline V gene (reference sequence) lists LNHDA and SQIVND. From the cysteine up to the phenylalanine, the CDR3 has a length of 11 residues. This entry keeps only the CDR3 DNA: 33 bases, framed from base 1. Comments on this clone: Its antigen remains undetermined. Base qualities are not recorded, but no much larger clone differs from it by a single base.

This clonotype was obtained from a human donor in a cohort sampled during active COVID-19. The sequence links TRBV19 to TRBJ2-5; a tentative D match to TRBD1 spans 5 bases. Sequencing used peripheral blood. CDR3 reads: CASTQGKTQYF. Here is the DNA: TGTGCCAGTACCCAGGGCAAGACCCAGTACTTC.